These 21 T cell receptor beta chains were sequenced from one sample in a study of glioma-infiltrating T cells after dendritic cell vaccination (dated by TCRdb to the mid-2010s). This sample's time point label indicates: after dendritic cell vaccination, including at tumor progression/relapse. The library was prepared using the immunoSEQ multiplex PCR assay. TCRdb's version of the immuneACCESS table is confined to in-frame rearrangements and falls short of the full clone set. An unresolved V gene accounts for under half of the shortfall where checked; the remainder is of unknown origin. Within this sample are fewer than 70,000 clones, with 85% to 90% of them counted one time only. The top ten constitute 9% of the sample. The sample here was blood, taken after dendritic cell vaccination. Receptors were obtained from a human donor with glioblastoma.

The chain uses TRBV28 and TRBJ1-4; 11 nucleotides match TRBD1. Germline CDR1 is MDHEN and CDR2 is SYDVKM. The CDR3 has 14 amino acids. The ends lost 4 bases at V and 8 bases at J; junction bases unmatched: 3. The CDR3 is CASSSGQGGEKLFF. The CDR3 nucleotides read TGTGCCAGCAGTTCGGGACAGGGGGGAGAAAAACTGTTTTTT.

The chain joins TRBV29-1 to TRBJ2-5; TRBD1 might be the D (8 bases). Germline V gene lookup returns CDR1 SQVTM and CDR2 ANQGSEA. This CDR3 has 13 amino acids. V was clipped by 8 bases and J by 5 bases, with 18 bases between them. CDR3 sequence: CSSRGDRRETQYF. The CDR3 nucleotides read TGCAGCTCACGGGGGGACAGGAGGGAGACCCAGTACTTC.

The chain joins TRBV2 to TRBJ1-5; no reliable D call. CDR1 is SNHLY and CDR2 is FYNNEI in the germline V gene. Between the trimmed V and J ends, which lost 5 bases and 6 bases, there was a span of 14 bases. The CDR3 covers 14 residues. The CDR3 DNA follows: TGTGCCAGCAGTCGATCAAGTGAGCGTCAGCCCCAGCATTTT. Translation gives CASSRSSERQPQHF.

The CDR3: CASSATNEKLFF. The CDR3 bases are TGTGCCAGCAGCGCAACTAATGAAAAACTGTTTTTT. The chain joins TRBV6-1 to TRBJ1-4; no clear D. This CDR3 is 12 amino acids long. The V gene lost 6 bases and the J gene lost 0 bases, with 2 bases spanning the gap. Per the germline V gene, CDR1 is MNHNS and CDR2 is SASEGT.

The CDR3 DNA sequence: TGTGCCAGCAGCTTGACCAACAGGGGAACCTACTATGGCTACACCTTC. Translated, it gives CASSLTNRGTYYGYTF. This sequence joins TRBV11-2 and TRBJ1-2; 7 bases align to TRBD1. Germline V lookup: CDR1 SGHAT, CDR2 FQNNGV. Trimming cost V 3 bases and J 3 bases; bases outside gene matches: 10. The CDR3 spans 16 residues. The full variable domain, in which reference TRBV11-2 and TRBJ1-2 provide the parts outside the CDR3, is EAGVAQSPRYKIIEKRQSVAFWCNPISGHATLYWYQQILGQGPKLLIQFQNNGVVDDSQLPKDRFSAERLKGVDSTLKIQPAKLEDSAVYLCASSLTNRGTYYGYTFGSGTRLTVV.

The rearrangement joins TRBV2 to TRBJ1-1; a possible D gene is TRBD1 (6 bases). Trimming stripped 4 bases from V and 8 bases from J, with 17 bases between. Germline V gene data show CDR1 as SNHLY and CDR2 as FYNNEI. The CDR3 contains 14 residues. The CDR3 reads CASSVFPITGEAFF. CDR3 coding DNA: TGTGCCAGCAGTGTCTTCCCAATTACAGGGGAAGCTTTCTTT. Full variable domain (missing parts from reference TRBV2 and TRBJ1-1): EPEVTQTPSHQVTQMGQEVILRCVPISNHLYFYWYRQILGQKVEFLVSFYNNEISEKSEIFDDQFSVERPDGSNFTLKIRSTKLEDSAMYFCASSVFPITGEAFFGQGTRLTVV.

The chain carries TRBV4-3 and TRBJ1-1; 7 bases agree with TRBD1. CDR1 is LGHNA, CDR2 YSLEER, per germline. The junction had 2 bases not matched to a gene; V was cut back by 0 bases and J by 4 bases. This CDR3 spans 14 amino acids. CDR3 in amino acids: CASSQDRGTTEAFF. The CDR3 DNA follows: TGCGCCAGCAGCCAAGACAGGGGGACCACTGAAGCTTTCTTT.

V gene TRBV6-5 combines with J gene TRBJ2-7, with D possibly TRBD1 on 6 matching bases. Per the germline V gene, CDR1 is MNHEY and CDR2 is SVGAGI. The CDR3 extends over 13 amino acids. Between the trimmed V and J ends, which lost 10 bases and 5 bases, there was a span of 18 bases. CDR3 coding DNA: TGTGCCACGCACCAACAGGGAATGCACGAGCAGTACTTC. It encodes CATHQQGMHEQYF.

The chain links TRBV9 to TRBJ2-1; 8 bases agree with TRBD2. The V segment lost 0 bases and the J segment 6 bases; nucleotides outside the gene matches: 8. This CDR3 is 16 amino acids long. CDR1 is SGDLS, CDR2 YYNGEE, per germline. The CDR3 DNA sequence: TGTGCCAGCAGCGTAGACAGCGGGGGAACGGGCAATGAGCAGTTCTTC. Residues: CASSVDSGGTGNEQFF.

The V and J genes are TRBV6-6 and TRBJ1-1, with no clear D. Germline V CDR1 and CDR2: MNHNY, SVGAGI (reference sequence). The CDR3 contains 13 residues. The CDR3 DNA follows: TGTGCAGTCGGGATAGGGTCGAACACTGAAGCTTTCTTT. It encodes CAVGIGSNTEAFF.

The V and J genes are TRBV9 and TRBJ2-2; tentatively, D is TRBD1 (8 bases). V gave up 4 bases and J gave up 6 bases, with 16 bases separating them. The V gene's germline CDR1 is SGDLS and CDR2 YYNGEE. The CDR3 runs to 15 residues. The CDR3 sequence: CASSSDREGAGELFF. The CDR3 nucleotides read TGTGCCAGCAGCTCGGACAGGGAGGGTGCCGGGGAGCTGTTTTTT.

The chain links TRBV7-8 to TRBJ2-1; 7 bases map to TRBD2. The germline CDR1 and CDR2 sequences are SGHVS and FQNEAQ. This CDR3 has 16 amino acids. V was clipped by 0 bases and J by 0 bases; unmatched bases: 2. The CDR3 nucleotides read TGTGCCAGCAGCTTAGCCGGGGGGAACTCCTACAATGAGCAGTTCTTC. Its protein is CASSLAGGNSYNEQFF.

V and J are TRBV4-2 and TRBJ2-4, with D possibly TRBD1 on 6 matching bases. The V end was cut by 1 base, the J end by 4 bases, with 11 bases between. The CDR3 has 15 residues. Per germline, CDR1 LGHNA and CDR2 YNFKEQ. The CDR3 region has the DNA TGTGCCAGCAGCCAAGTGCGCGACAGGAAAAACATTCAGTACTTC. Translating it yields CASSQVRDRKNIQYF.

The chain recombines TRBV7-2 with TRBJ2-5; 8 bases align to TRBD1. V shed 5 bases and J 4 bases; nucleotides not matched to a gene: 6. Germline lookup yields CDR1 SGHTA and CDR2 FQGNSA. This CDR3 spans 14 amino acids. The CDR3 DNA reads TGTGCCAGCAGCCCCGGGACAGGCTTAGAGACCCAGTACTTC. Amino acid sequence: CASSPGTGLETQYF. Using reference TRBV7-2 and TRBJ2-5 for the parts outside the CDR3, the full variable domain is GAGVSQSPSNKVTEKGKDVELRCDPISGHTALYWYRQSLGQGLEFLIYFQGNSAPDKSGLPSDRFSAERTGGSVSTLTIQRTQQEDSAVYLCASSPGTGLETQYFGPGTRLLVL.

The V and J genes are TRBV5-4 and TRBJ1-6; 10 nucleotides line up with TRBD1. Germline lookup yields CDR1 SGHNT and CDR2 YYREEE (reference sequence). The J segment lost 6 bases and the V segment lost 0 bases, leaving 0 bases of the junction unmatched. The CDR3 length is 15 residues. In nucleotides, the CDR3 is TGTGCCAGCAGCTTGGGGGACAGGGGTAATTCACCCCTCCACTTT. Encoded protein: CASSLGDRGNSPLHF.

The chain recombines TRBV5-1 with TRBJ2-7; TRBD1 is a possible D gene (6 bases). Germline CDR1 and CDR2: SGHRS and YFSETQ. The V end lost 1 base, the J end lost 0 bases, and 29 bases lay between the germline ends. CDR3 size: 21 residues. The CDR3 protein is CASSLTTTRIQGIKISYEQYF. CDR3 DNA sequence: TGCGCCAGCAGCTTGACTACAACAAGGATACAGGGAATTAAAATCTCCTACGAGCAGTACTTC.

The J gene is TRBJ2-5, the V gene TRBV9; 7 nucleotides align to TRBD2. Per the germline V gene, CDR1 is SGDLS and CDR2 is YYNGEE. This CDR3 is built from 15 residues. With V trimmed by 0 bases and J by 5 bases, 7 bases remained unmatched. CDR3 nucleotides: TGTGCCAGCAGCGTAGAGGGAGGGTTAGGCGAGACCCAGTACTTC. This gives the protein CASSVEGGLGETQYF.

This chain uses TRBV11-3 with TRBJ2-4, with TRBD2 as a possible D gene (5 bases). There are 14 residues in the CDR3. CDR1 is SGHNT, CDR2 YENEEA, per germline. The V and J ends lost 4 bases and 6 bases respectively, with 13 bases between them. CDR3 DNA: TGTGCCAGCAGCTCACGACATCGGGGAAACATTCAGTACTTC. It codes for CASSSRHRGNIQYF.

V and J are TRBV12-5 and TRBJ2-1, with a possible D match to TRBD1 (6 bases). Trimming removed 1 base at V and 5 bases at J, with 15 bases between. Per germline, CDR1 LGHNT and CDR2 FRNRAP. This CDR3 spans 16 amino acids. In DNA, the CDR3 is TGTGCTAGTGGTTTGGCCTCAGGGACACCAAACAATGAGCAGTTCTTC. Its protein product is CASGLASGTPNNEQFF.

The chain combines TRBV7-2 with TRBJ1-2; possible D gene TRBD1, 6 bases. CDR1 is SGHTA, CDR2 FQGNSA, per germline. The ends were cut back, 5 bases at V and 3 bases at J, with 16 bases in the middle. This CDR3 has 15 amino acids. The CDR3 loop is CASSPHREIDYGYTF. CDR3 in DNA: TGTGCCAGCAGCCCCCACAGGGAGATCGACTATGGCTACACCTTC.

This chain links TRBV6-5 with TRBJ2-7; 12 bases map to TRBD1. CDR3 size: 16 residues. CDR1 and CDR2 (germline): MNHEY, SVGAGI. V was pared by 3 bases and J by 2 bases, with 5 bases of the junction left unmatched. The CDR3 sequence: CASSYQGTGGTYEQYF. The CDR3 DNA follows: TGTGCCAGCAGTTATCAAGGGACAGGGGGCACCTACGAGCAGTACTTC.